The entry below describes one T cell receptor beta chain. Its target is unknown. Sequencing libraries of naive CD8 cells derived from approximately 22,000 to 940,000 sorted cells with 10%, 30% or 50% RNA. These data come from a study of molecular identifiers for immune sequencing clone quantification. Study-wide points: Over 97% of effector molecules, yet under 1% of naive-cell molecules, were held by clones above 20 RNA copies.

V lost 6 bases to trimming and J lost 4 bases; unmatched junction nucleotides: 16. Germline assignment: CDR1 SGHRS and CDR2 YFSETQ. CDR3 length: 17 residues. Previously described methods and listed TCR primers were used for bulk TCR libraries. One entry per CDR3 protein, called by TCRdb with MiXCR from the PCR reads. The sample has approximately 680,000 distinct CDR3 sequences; less than 30% are singletons. The V call is TRBV5-1, the J call TRBJ2-3, with TRBD2 matching over 8 bases. The receptor was isolated from a human donor in good health. Some libraries in this study had Jurkat cell RNA spiked in. The source material was naive CD8+ T cells from blood, with Jurkat cell RNA spiked in. Subset noted: FACS-sorted CD8+CD4-CCR7+CD45RA+ naive T cells. CDR3 region: CASKLTYGTSLSDTQYF. CDR3 in DNA: TGCGCCAGCAAACTAACATACGGGACTAGTTTGTCAGATACGCAGTATTTT.